Below, one T cell receptor beta chain is given with its context. The sample comes from a study of blood T cell repertoires in COVID-19. Study as a whole: Acute and convalescent COVID-19 specimens originated in the United States, Italy and Spain. PBMCs, B-cell-depleted T cells, or T cells were the source of the cDNA or gDNA that made up the material.

Germline-derived CDR1 and CDR2 are SEHNR and FQNEAQ (reference sequence). CDR3 length: 14 amino acids. Deletions cut 2 bases from V and 3 bases from J, with 8 bases between. Original processing methods: Amplification of reference gene primers provided the estimated nucleated cell counts. Libraries were prepared by immunoSEQ multiplex PCR; TCRdb keeps only in-frame clonotypes and omits some of them. The DNA was the basis for D and trimming; V, J and clone size are from that table. The sample has 300,000 to 400,000 clones, roughly 90% seen once. While infection was still active, Seattle patients were enrolled and then followed longitudinally.

Source material: peripheral blood. The sequence was obtained from a woman aged 70 to 79 with COVID-19, enrolled during active disease. The V and J genes are TRBV7-9 and TRBJ1-5, with D perhaps TRBD1 (5 bases). The DNA for the CDR3 is TGTGCCAGCAGCTTAACAGGTAACAATCAGCCCCAGCATTTT. Translating it yields CASSLTGNNQPQHF.